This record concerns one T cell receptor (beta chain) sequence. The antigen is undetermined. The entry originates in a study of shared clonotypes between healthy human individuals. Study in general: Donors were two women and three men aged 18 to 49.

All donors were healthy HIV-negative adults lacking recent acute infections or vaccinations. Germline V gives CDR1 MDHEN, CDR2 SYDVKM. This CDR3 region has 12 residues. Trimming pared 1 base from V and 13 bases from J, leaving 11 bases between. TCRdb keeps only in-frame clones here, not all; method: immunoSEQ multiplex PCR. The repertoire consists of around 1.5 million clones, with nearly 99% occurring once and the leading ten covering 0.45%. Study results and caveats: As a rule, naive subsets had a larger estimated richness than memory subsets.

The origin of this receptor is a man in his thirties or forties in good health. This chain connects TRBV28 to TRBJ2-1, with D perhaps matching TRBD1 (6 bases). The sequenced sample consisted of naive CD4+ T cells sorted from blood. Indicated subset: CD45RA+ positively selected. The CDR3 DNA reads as TGTGCCAGCAGTTTATTACAGGGCCTCCAGTTCTTC. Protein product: CASSLLQGLQFF.